This T cell receptor (beta chain) originates from a study of cytomegalovirus exposure and HLA in healthy donors. Both 60 Vbeta primers and 13 Jbeta primers went into the PCR. The protocol was immunoSEQ multiplex PCR, while the TCRdb copy is restricted to in-frame clones and leaves out a portion. In the table there are around 120,000 clones, roughly four fifths of which are singletons. Germline V gene data show CDR1 as LNHDA and CDR2 as SQIVND (reference sequence). The CDR3 has 16 amino acids. J was trimmed by 4 bases and V by 10 bases; bases with no gene match: 14. Broader study findings: A few chains tied to CMV proved CMV antigen-specific in vitro. Presence/absence comparisons presumed near-even sequencing depth among donors.

Of note for this clone: Its antigen is unidentified.

The TCR was taken from a girl aged 2 to 10 in good health and CMV-seronegative. The V call is TRBV19, the J call TRBJ2-1, with TRBD2 identical over 9 bases. Sequences were obtained from PBMCs. The CDR3 DNA follows: TGTGCCACAAAACGGGGTAGCGGGGGATCTTACAATGAGCAGTTCTTC. Protein: CATKRGSGGSYNEQFF.